The subject of this entry is one T cell receptor beta chain. This clone was found a few times. Its target antigen remains unknown. Base quality data are lacking; no much larger clone is found one base away. This specimen belongs to a study of cytomegalovirus exposure and HLA in healthy donors (dated by TCRdb to the late 2010s). At the level of the whole study: In an earlier analysis of 550 to 750 of the donors, 250 to 300 Gb of sequence data and approximately 100 million unique TCR beta sequences from 150 million to 200 million T cells were reported. An early release that covered about 640 HLA-typed donors contained 250 to 350 gigabases of sequencing data and tens of millions of unique TCR sequences. Of the approximately 400 genotyped donors, roughly 80% fell in the genetic ancestry cluster associated with self-reported Caucasian donors. The study aimed to test whether cataloging public T cell receptors could reveal signatures of past pathogen exposure. The T cell repertoires of 670 or so subjects were profiled by immunosequencing and related to cytomegalovirus serostatus. In addition to the first cohort of 500 to 850 subjects, a separate validation cohort of 100 to 150 different subjects was used. To predict cytomegalovirus infection status, the study brought together high-throughput TCR immunosequencing, statistical association of individual TCRs with disease status, and machine learning. A later analysis re-examined previously published TCR beta repertoires from several hundred donors and added high-resolution HLA genotyping to investigate patterns of TCR occurrence. In the later analysis, no new phenotypic data were used to find candidate immune exposures; instead, reliance was placed on TCR beta sequences and their occurrence across donors. To decide whether each TCR beta V gene segment behaved as functional or pseudogenic, an earlier analysis of some 600 of the donors relied on high-throughput TCR beta sequencing. Donor age, sex, ethnicity and CMV serostatus were collected together with the repertoire data. Genome-wide SNP genotypes for about 60% of the 666 donors were used in a later genetic analysis, which treated that subset as a discovery cohort. Every repertoire in the discovery cohort had been generated on one and the same sequencing platform. HLA typing covered class I and class II loci at four-digit resolution. The number of donors typed differed by locus, with 629-630 for A, B, C, DRB1 and DQB1, about 500 for DQA1, 606 for DPA1, and approximately 470 for DPB1. Because of strong linkage in the cohort, roughly five DR-DQ haplotypes were treated as single units for association and clustering. On average, around 240,000 unique TCR beta nucleotide sequences were sequenced per donor among about 400 genotyped donors of the cohort, with roughly 18% of those sequences being non-productive. Overall results and qualifications from the work: A later analysis reported that several top co-occurrence clusters appeared linked to parvovirus B19, influenza, CMV and Epstein-Barr virus. CMV serostatus was the only immune exposure information available for the cohort. In vitro tests confirmed that a few of the cytomegalovirus-associated TCR beta chains recognize cytomegalovirus antigens. Because HLA typing was unavailable for some donors at each locus, only the typed subset was used in association tests. Cytomegalovirus status was reported to be diagnosed by the classifier with high specificity and sensitivity in both the original and validation cohorts. Correlated functional status among segregating V segments might be attributable to linkage disequilibrium, but an unknown experimental factor could not be ruled out. The sequencing pipeline was judged likely to have produced a cluster of highly shared sequence variants as a technical artifact. The authors suggested that the approach could potentially be generalized to other disease states and immunological phenotypes. An earlier analysis of around 540 of the donors showed that most TCR beta V segments appeared in productive rearrangements either about 87% or about 30% of the time, which broadly matched IMGT annotations. Across donors, most TCR sequences were observed very rarely, whereas some public TCRs were present in many individuals. Compared with equally common non-associated chains, HLA-associated TCR beta chains in a later analysis were more clonally expanded and had lower generation probabilities. A later analysis found that most CMV-associated TCR beta chains appeared HLA-restricted, with HLA associations seemingly driven largely by CMV exposure. The earlier analysis of 587 of the donors excluded some 15 rarely observed V segments, including chromosome 9 orphons, because counts were too low. A further reported finding was that TCR beta sequences accurately predicted the HLA-A and HLA-B alleles for most subjects in the first cohort. In a later genetic analysis, a missense DCLRE1C variant was associated with V-gene and J-gene trimming of TCR beta chains, and the association was replicated in an independent cohort. The study listed around 160 TCR beta chains as associated with cytomegalovirus. In a later analysis, the rate of TCR association differed among HLA loci, with DRB1 alleles having the most associated TCRs and HLA-C alleles having the fewest. The presence/absence analyses assumed that sequencing depth was roughly uniform across donors, and that assumption may not be true. Specific HLA alleles were associated with about 17,000 TCR beta sequences at a false discovery rate of 0.05 in a later analysis. This cohort had only TCR beta chains sequenced, and the lack of alpha or paired-chain data limited which features could be detected. According to a later genetic analysis, donors in an Asian-associated ancestry cluster had fewer N-insertions in productive TCRs than the approximately 700-donor mean. When HLA alleles, especially DR and DQ, strongly co-occurred, attributing TCR associations to individual alleles was difficult.

In total, 600 or so healthy bone marrow donors made up the cohort. At the time of sampling, all cohort members were nominally healthy, though unrecorded immune exposures were likely present. The donor was CMV seropositive and was included in the group of some 290 seropositive cohort members. A peripheral blood sample was provided by each donor, and peripheral blood mononuclear cells were used for TCR beta sequencing. The Qiagen DNeasy Blood Extraction Kit was used to extract genomic DNA from the blood cell samples. To prepare the library, the immunoSEQ multiplex PCR assay was applied. For the multiplex PCR, a mixture combining 60 forward primers for TCR Vbeta segments and 13 reverse primers for TCR Jbeta segments was used. The CDR3 region of rearranged TCR beta genes was amplified from genomic DNA by a multiplex PCR assay. The amplified TCR beta libraries were sequenced on the Illumina HiSeq System as 87-base-pair reads. The study's processing was this. In a later analysis, around 80 million unique TCR beta chains were counted across the roughly 610 repertoires, and some 10 million of these chains were shared by at least two donors. A nearest-neighbor algorithm error-corrected the raw reads and collapsed the reads into unique sequences, merging closely related sequences to remove PCR and sequencing errors. To assign V, D and J gene segments, CDR3 sequences were aligned to IMGT reference sequences. For a sequence to be retained, a match of at least six nucleotides was required to both a V gene segment and a J gene segment. Rearrangements were classified as productive when the CDR3 lacked stop codons and remained in frame with V and J, and all other rearrangements were classified as non-productive. Following IMGT convention, CDR3 was defined as the stretch from the second conserved V-encoded cysteine up to the conserved J-encoded phenylalanine. In an earlier analysis of 500 to 650 of the donors, sequences lacking an unambiguous match to a single V gene segment were excluded. An earlier analysis of some 610 of the donors called V segments functional above 56.7% productive rearrangements and segregating when the between-donor standard deviation exceeded 5%. A statistical classification framework was developed to diagnose cytomegalovirus status using the catalog of TCR beta chain sequences. In a later analysis, TCR nucleotide sequences were compared against IMGT/GENE-DB human TR gene sequences so that V and J genes could be assigned. In a later analysis, CDR3 sequences and most-parsimonious VDJ recombination scenarios were assigned using the TCRdist pipeline. In a later analysis, each TCR beta chain was defined by its CDR3 amino acid sequence together with its V-gene family, and reads lacking a unique V-gene family were excluded. As a way to deal with suspected cross-contamination and a sequencing artifact, a later analysis dropped 640 or so nucleotide sequences that were highly shared and had low generation probability. In a later analysis, a clonal expansion index for each public chain was calculated from normalized within-repertoire ranks of inferred template counts. Generation probabilities in a later analysis came from a VDJ recombination model fitted to out-of-frame rearrangements, and those results were checked against IGoR. A later analysis scored TCR-TCR, TCR-HLA and TCR-CMV co-occurrence with hypergeometric tests, applying a repertoire-size bias correction to TCR pairs. To estimate false discovery rates, a later analysis permuted the HLA or CMV assignments 20 times. A later analysis grouped co-occurring TCRs with DBSCAN, adding TCRdist sequence similarity when clustering within HLA-allele-positive subsets. Co-occurrence clustering excluded repertoires with fewer than 30,000 or more than 120,000 public chains, plus five with anomalous nucleotide sharing. The table was pulled from immuneACCESS by TCRdb, which kept in-frame rearrangements only. Such tables lose some clones; where checked, under half of the loss comes from unresolved V genes, and the rest has no known cause. V, J and clone size were drawn from that table, and D and trimming were deduced from the DNA. The sample profile shows almost 70,000 clones; roughly 70% of them were found once. The biggest ten clones account for roughly 15% of the sample.

Sequenced material: PBMCs. This receptor was identified in a male donor in good health and CMV-seropositive.

The CDR3 sequence is CASRRTGPPYEQYF. The DNA sequence reads TGTGCCAGCAGGAGGACAGGGCCTCCCTACGAGCAGTACTTC. The chain is assembled from TRBV6-1 and TRBJ2-5, with 8 bases aligning to TRBD1. The J call may not be correct, given that the DNA end is closer to TRBJ2-7. Taken from cysteine to phenylalanine, the CDR3 has 14 residues. Just the 42-base CDR3 DNA is kept, in frame starting at base 1. As encoded in the germline V gene, CDR1 is MNHNS while CDR2 is SASEGT.